This is a list of T cell receptor beta chains from one sample in a study of CD8+CD57+ T cells in acquired aplastic anemia. TCRdb re-called the reads through MiXCR, storing one row per CDR3 protein. In the table there are around 500,000 distinct CDR3 sequences, approximately 32% of which are singletons. Sequencing used sorted CD4+, CD8+, or CD8+CD57+ T cells (not recorded which) from PBMCs. Receptors were obtained from a human donor with aplastic anemia. Each CDR3 is given with its conserved first and last residue. Each record gives: J gene, V gene, D gene, clone size, CDR3 protein, CDR3 DNA. A D gene is named only where the DNA matches it firmly. Size tells how often a clone was seen (once, few, many) or the class of an expanded clone, and some rows leave it out.

TRBJ2-3	TRBV7-7	.	many	CASSSQGDTQYF	TGTGCCAGCAGCTCTCAAGGAGATACGCAGTATTTT
TRBJ2-3	TRBV6-1	.	few	CASSGLYGTDTQYF	TGTGCCAGCAGTGGACTTTACGGGACAGATACGCAGTATTTT
TRBJ2-7	TRBV2	.	.	CASSISGTGYEQYF	TGTGCCAGCAGCATTTCAGGGACGGGGTACGAGCAGTACTTC
TRBJ2-1	TRBV25-1	TRBD2	.	CASSDHLLAGKNEQFF	TGTGCCAGCAGTGACCATCTCCTAGCGGGGAAAAATGAGCAGTTCTTC
TRBJ1-5	TRBV25-1	.	.	CASSLRGARRDQPQHF	TGTGCCAGCAGTTTGCGGGGCGCAAGGCGTGATCAGCCCCAGCATTTT
TRBJ1-1	TRBV25-1	TRBD1	.	CASSETGMGTETFF	TGTGCCAGCAGTGAGACAGGGATGGGCACTGAAACTTTCTTT
TRBJ1-6	TRBV11-1	.	.	CAWTSGFSSYNSPLHF	TGTGCCTGGACCTCGGGATTTAGCTCCTATAATTCACCCCTCCACTTT
TRBJ1-2	TRBV29-1	.	.	CSTKDLANYGYTF	TGCAGCACTAAGGACCTGGCTAACTATGGCTACACCTTC
TRBJ1-2	TRBV6-1	TRBD1	.	CATTPGQGGDYGYTF	TGTGCCACGACGCCGGGACAGGGTGGAGACTATGGCTACACCTTC
TRBJ1-5	TRBV12-5	.	few	CASVLRTDSNQPQHF	TGTGCTAGTGTCCTCAGGACGGATAGCAATCAGCCCCAGCATTTT
TRBJ1-2	TRBV24-1	TRBD1	.	CATSDLDRGYGYTF	TGTGCCACCAGTGATTTGGACAGGGGTTATGGCTACACCTTC
TRBJ2-5	TRBV25-1	TRBD1	many	CASRGQGQETQYF	TGTGCCAGCAGAGGACAGGGCCAAGAGACCCAGTACTTC
TRBJ1-1	TRBV9	TRBD1	.	CASSSQGATEAFF	TGTGCCAGCAGCTCACAGGGGGCGACTGAAGCTTTCTTT
TRBJ1-6	TRBV5-1	.	few	CASSLDGRFNSPLHF	TGCGCCAGCAGCTTGGATGGCAGGTTTAATTCACCCCTCCACTTT
TRBJ1-6	TRBV5-5	TRBD1	.	CASRMGQYNSPLHF	TGTGCCAGCAGGATGGGACAGTATAATTCACCCCTCCACTTT
TRBJ1-5	TRBV6-1	TRBD1	few	CASTTGTGEKAQHF	TGTGCCAGCACTACCGGGACAGGGGAAAAGGCCCAGCATTTT
TRBJ2-7	TRBV6-9	TRBD1	.	CASSPGTGRSYEQYF	TGTGCCAGCAGTCCAGGGACAGGCCGGAGCTACGAGCAGTACTTC
TRBJ2-7	TRBV20-1	.	few	CSARSAEGPYEQYF	TGCAGTGCTAGATCAGCGGAGGGACCCTACGAGCAGTACTTC
TRBJ2-5	TRBV20-1	TRBD2	many	CSATRTSGRSETQYF	TGCAGTGCCACCCGGACTAGCGGGAGATCAGAGACCCAGTACTTC
TRBJ2-1	TRBV5-6	.	.	CASSLEYSSYNEQFF	TGTGCCAGCAGCTTGGAGTACTCCTCCTACAATGAGCAGTTCTTC
TRBJ1-1	TRBV7-3	TRBD1	many	CATQGGFAEAFF	TGTGCCACGCAGGGGGGCTTCGCTGAAGCTTTCTTT
TRBJ2-3	TRBV9	TRBD2	.	CASSPGTSGSGPDTQYF	TGTGCCAGCAGCCCTGGGACTAGCGGGAGTGGTCCAGATACGCAGTATTTT
TRBJ2-7	TRBV29-1	.	.	CSFEAETGNEQYF	TGCAGCTTTGAGGCAGAGACGGGAAATGAGCAGTACTTC
TRBJ2-7	TRBV10-2	.	.	CASKQGEYEQYF	TGCGCCAGCAAACAGGGAGAATACGAGCAGTACTTC
TRBJ2-7	TRBV20-1	.	many	CSARGRDYEQYF	TGCAGTGCTAGGGGCAGGGACTACGAGCAGTACTTC
TRBJ2-1	TRBV2	.	many	CASIPTGLANEQFF	TGTGCCAGCATCCCGACGGGACTCGCCAATGAGCAGTTCTTC
TRBJ1-1	TRBV27	.	once	CASSSTRISPEAFF	TGTGCCAGCAGTTCGACACGGATCTCGCCTGAAGCTTTCTTT
TRBJ1-2	TRBV19	TRBD1	many	CASIPSGQNYGYTF	TGTGCCAGTATCCCCTCGGGACAGAACTATGGCTACACCTTC
TRBJ2-7	TRBV10-2	TRBD2	many	CASIQTAGGYEQYF	TGCGCCAGCATCCAAACGGCGGGAGGGTACGAGCAGTACTTC
TRBJ1-1	TRBV7-2	.	.	CASSFRGGLNTEAFF	TGTGCCAGCAGCTTTAGGGGGGGACTGAACACTGAAGCTTTCTTT
TRBJ2-1	TRBV19	.	.	CASSIHKGSSYNEQFF	TGTGCCAGTAGTATTCATAAGGGTAGCTCCTACAATGAGCAGTTCTTC
TRBJ2-1	TRBV24-1	TRBD2	many	CATSDSSGSSYNEQFF	TGTGCCACCAGTGACTCGAGCGGGAGCTCCTACAATGAGCAGTTCTTC
TRBJ2-7	TRBV12-3/TRBV12-4	.	.	CASSTRDGKTYEQYF	TGTGCCAGCAGTACCCGGGACGGAAAAACCTACGAGCAGTACTTC
TRBJ1-1	TRBV15	.	few	CATSEGGSNTEAFF	TGTGCCACCAGCGAGGGGGGGTCGAACACTGAAGCTTTCTTT
TRBJ1-5	TRBV28	.	.	CAVQGRNQPQHF	TGTGCCGTCCAAGGGCGCAATCAGCCCCAGCATTTT
TRBJ2-3	TRBV2	.	many	CASSERTDTQYF	TGTGCCAGCAGTGAACGCACAGATACGCAGTATTTT
TRBJ2-2	TRBV10-3	TRBD2	many	CAITTSLATNTGELFF	TGTGCCATCACTACCTCACTAGCGACGAACACCGGGGAGCTGTTTTTT
TRBJ2-2	TRBV9	.	many	CASTEGNTGELFF	TGTGCCAGCACCGAGGGGAACACCGGGGAGCTGTTTTTT
TRBJ2-7	TRBV2	.	medium-sized	CASRDSKGPRF	TGTGCCAGCAGGGACAGTAAAGGACCTCGCTTC
TRBJ2-7	TRBV7-8	.	many	CASSQGTGYEQYF	TGTGCCAGCAGCCAAGGGACCGGCTACGAGCAGTACTTC
TRBJ2-1	TRBV20-1	.	few	CSALGMGGANEQFF	TGCAGTGCCCTAGGGATGGGCGGGGCTAATGAGCAGTTCTTC
TRBJ1-1	TRBV19	TRBD1	.	CASSPTGTVEAFF	TGTGCCAGCAGCCCCACTGGGACAGTTGAAGCTTTCTTT
TRBJ1-1	TRBV7-6	TRBD1	many	CASSLEGAGPFGEAFF	TGTGCCAGCAGCTTAGAGGGGGCCGGTCCCTTCGGTGAAGCTTTCTTT
TRBJ2-7	TRBV19	.	many	CASSFRVGEGRSYEQYF	TGTGCCAGTAGTTTTCGGGTGGGTGAGGGACGCTCCTACGAGCAGTACTTC
TRBJ2-2	TRBV2	.	many	CASSELGELFF	TGTGCCAGCAGTGAGTTGGGGGAGCTGTTTTTT
TRBJ1-3	TRBV9	.	many	CASSTLTAGNTIYF	TGTGCCAGCAGCACCCTGACAGCCGGAAACACCATATATTTT
TRBJ2-7	TRBV2	.	many	CASAGGAFSYEQYF	TGTGCCAGTGCAGGGGGGGCCTTCTCCTACGAGCAGTACTTC
TRBJ1-2	TRBV27	TRBD1	.	CASSSRTGEIRNYGYTF	TGTGCCAGCAGTTCTAGGACAGGGGAGATAAGAAACTATGGCTACACCTTC
TRBJ1-1	TRBV29-1	.	many	CSVGPQRNTEAFF	TGCAGCGTGGGACCACAGAGGAACACTGAAGCTTTCTTT
TRBJ1-5	TRBV9	.	.	CASSVGVTDQPQHF	TGTGCCAGCAGCGTAGGGGTTACGGACCAGCCCCAGCATTTT
TRBJ1-1	TRBV9	.	few	CASSPRYYTEAFF	TGTGCCAGCAGCCCCCGGTATTACACTGAAGCTTTCTTT
TRBJ1-5	TRBV12-3/TRBV12-4	.	few	CASSVRRDQPQHF	TGTGCCAGCAGCGTTAGAAGGGATCAGCCCCAGCATTTT
TRBJ2-2	TRBV7-3	TRBD1	few	CASSYGQANTGELFF	TGTGCCAGCAGCTACGGACAGGCGAACACCGGGGAGCTGTTTTTT
TRBJ2-2	TRBV25-1	.	.	CASRTWGAANTGELFF	TGTGCCAGCAGAACTTGGGGAGCTGCGAACACCGGGGAGCTGTTTTTT
TRBJ2-2	TRBV4-2	.	.	CASSQVLSTGELFF	TGTGCCAGCAGCCAAGTCTTGAGCACCGGGGAGCTGTTTTTT